The 29 T cell receptor beta chains listed next were all sequenced from one sample in a study of control samples from healthy donors and cancer patients. Sequenced by immunoSEQ multiplex PCR; TCRdb stores in-frame clones only, minus some. Found here are more than 95,000 clones, 75% to 90% of them singletons; the top ten hold 15% to 20%. Sequenced input: PBMCs. These receptors were collected from a man aged 55 to 70 with lung cancer.

V usage is TRBV7-2 and J usage is TRBJ1-1; weak D call: TRBD1 (5 bases). The V gene lost 5 bases and the J gene lost 7 bases, with 20 bases spanning the gap. The CDR3 is made up of 15 amino acids. Germline V gene lookup returns CDR1 SGHTA and CDR2 FQGNSA. The CDR3 reads CASSPRVRGNGEAFF. The CDR3 nucleotides are TGTGCCAGCAGCCCTCGTGTCCGGGGGAATGGTGAAGCTTTCTTT.

The V call is TRBV12-3 or TRBV12-4, the J call TRBJ1-6; D ambiguous. This CDR3 region has 13 residues. The V and J ends lost 1 base and 9 bases respectively, with 7 bases between them. Written as DNA, the CDR3 is TGTGCCAGCAGTTTAGTGTGGTCTTCACCCCTCCACTTT. Its translation: CASSLVWSSPLHF.

The rearrangement links TRBV24-1 to TRBJ2-4; the D gene is possibly TRBD2 (6 bases). There are 17 residues in the CDR3. With 6 bases removed from V and 1 base from J, the gap between germline ends came to 18 bases. Germline CDR1 and CDR2: KGHDR and SFDVKD. In DNA, the CDR3 is TGTGCCACCAGTCCCGGGCCGCGGGGTTTGGCCAAAAACATTCAGTACTTC. Amino acids: CATSPGPRGLAKNIQYF.

The V and J genes are TRBV6-5 and TRBJ1-2, with D maybe TRBD1 (5 bases). Trimming took 0 bases from V and 8 from J, leaving 10 bases between them. Germline CDR1 and CDR2: MNHEY and SVGAGI. The CDR3 contains 13 residues. The CDR3 DNA reads as TGTGCCAGCAGTTACTCTTGGGGGTTCGGCTACACCTTC. As protein: CASSYSWGFGYTF.

The V gene is TRBV12-3 or TRBV12-4, the J gene TRBJ1-4; D unresolved. Trimming left V 1 base short and J 8 bases short, with 5 bases between. The CDR3 length is 12 residues. This CDR3 reads CASSLVGEKLFF. In DNA, the CDR3 is TGTGCCAGCAGTTTAGTGGGGGAAAAACTGTTTTTT.

The genes are TRBV6-6 and TRBJ1-2; 7 nucleotides line up with TRBD1. V shed 8 bases, J shed 0 bases, and the junction held 9 bases outside the gene matches. The CDR3 covers 15 residues. CDR1 is MNHNY, CDR2 SVGAGI, per germline (reference sequence). The CDR3 DNA is TGTGCCAGCCGTACGACCGGGACAGCTAACTATGGCTACACCTTC. It codes for CASRTTGTANYGYTF.

The chain has TRBV3-1 (or the pseudogene TRBV3-2) and TRBJ2-2; 7 bases match TRBD1. The CDR3 is 15 amino acids. The germline gives CDR1 LGHDT, CDR2 YNNKEL (reference sequence). Unmatched junction bases numbered 7, after V lost 6 bases and J lost 3 bases. The CDR3 loop reads CASSLQGRYTGELFF. For the CDR3, the DNA is TGTGCCAGCAGTCTACAGGGGAGATACACCGGGGAGCTGTTTTTT.

The chain recombines TRBV14 with TRBJ1-1, with 11 bases that match TRBD1. The germline V gene encodes CDR1 SGHDN and CDR2 FVKESK. With V trimmed by 6 bases and J by 4 bases, 4 bases remained unmatched. CDR3 size: 14 residues. The CDR3 loop reads CASRLGTGGTEAFF. In DNA form, the CDR3 reads TGTGCCAGCAGACTTGGGACAGGGGGCACTGAAGCTTTCTTT.

This clone has a single count. This chain joins TRBV9 and TRBJ2-7; weak D call: TRBD1 (6 bases). V lost 2 bases and J lost 0, with 12 bases in between. This CDR3 spans 15 amino acids. Germline CDR1 SGDLS, CDR2 YYNGEE. The CDR3 DNA follows: TGTGCCAGCAGCGTTTCAGGGGCCATCTCCTACGAGCAGTACTTC. Its translation: CASSVSGAISYEQYF. Supplemented by reference TRBV9 and TRBJ2-7, the full variable domain reads DSGVTQTPKHLITATGQRVTLRCSPRSGDLSVYWYQQSLDQGLQFLIQYYNGEERAKGNILERFSAQQFPDLHSELNLSSLELGDSALYFCASSVSGAISYEQYFGPGTRLTVT.

The V call is TRBV6-1, the J call TRBJ1-4, with TRBD1 identical over 9 bases. V lost 1 base, J lost 0 bases, and 9 bases stayed unmatched. CDR3 size: 19 residues. Germline CDR1 MNHNS, CDR2 SASEGT. The CDR3 loop reads CASSEEDRGLTPTNEKLFF. The DNA of the CDR3 is TGTGCCAGCAGTGAAGAGGACAGGGGACTTACTCCAACTAATGAAAAACTGTTTTTT.

The genes are TRBV24-1 and TRBJ2-3; maybe TRBD1 (7 bases). The V gene lost 4 bases and the J gene lost 4 bases, with 11 bases spanning the gap. The germline V gene encodes CDR1 KGHDR and CDR2 SFDVKD. The CDR3 sequence is 14 residues long. CDR3 in amino acids: CATSEGRGADTQYF. DNA for the CDR3: TGTGCCACCAGTGAAGGCAGGGGGGCAGATACGCAGTATTTT.

This clone was detected only a few times. J is TRBJ1-5 and V is TRBV10-3; a possible D gene is TRBD1 (6 bases). Trimming pared 0 bases from V and 7 bases from J, leaving 13 bases between. CDR3 size: 15 residues. Germline loops: CDR1 ENHRY, CDR2 SYGVKD. The CDR3 here is CAISESMGQGQPQHF. DNA of the CDR3: TGTGCCATCAGTGAGTCGATGGGACAAGGCCAGCCCCAGCATTTT.

The CDR3 region has the DNA TGTGCCAGCAGCTGGGCCCCTACCGGGGAGCTGTTTTTT. Its protein product is CASSWAPTGELFF. The J gene is TRBJ2-2, the V gene TRBV5-5; no firm D call. The CDR3 runs 13 residues. V lost 3 bases and J 5 bases, leaving 8 bases between the germline ends. Looked up from germline, CDR1 is SGHKS and CDR2 is YYEKEE (reference sequence).

The V call is TRBV12-3 or TRBV12-4, the J call TRBJ1-2; possibly TRBD1 for D (6 bases). CDR3 length equals 13 residues. Trimming took 5 bases from V and 4 from J, leaving 11 bases between them. This CDR3 is CASSLQGSYGYTF. DNA for the CDR3: TGTGCCAGCAGTCTCCAGGGGAGCTATGGCTACACCTTC.

CDR3 residues: CASSPQGTGNYGYTF. The CDR3 DNA follows: TGTGCCAGCAGCCCGCAAGGGACGGGTAACTATGGCTACACCTTC. This chain joins TRBV5-5 and TRBJ1-2; maybe TRBD1 (5 bases). This CDR3 contains 15 residues. Trimming took 4 bases from V and 1 from J, leaving 14 bases between them. Germline V CDR1 and CDR2: SGHKS, YYEKEE (reference sequence).

This clone was seen a single time. V usage is TRBV5-1 and J usage is TRBJ1-1; the D gene is possibly TRBD1 (5 bases). The germline V and J ends were trimmed by 1 base and 5 bases, with 15 bases remaining between them. This CDR3 spans 15 amino acids. Germline V gene lookup returns CDR1 SGHRS and CDR2 YFSETQ. The CDR3 region is CASSLNRGQGTEAFF. CDR3 sequence (DNA): TGCGCCAGCAGCTTGAATCGGGGCCAAGGAACTGAAGCTTTCTTT. Supplemented by reference TRBV5-1 and TRBJ1-1, the full variable domain reads KAGVTQTPRYLIKTRGQQVTLSCSPISGHRSVSWYQQTPGQGLQFLFEYFSETQRNKGNFPGRFSGRQFSNSRSEMNVSTLELGDSALYLCASSLNRGQGTEAFFGQGTRLTVV.

Written as DNA, the CDR3 is TGCGCCAGCAGCCGGACAGGTGATAATTCACCCCTCCACTTT. It is translated as CASSRTGDNSPLHF. This sequence joins TRBV4-1 and TRBJ1-6, with 7 bases aligning to TRBD1. Germline V gives CDR1 MGHRA, CDR2 YSYEKL. The CDR3 spans 14 residues. The V segment lost 4 bases and the J segment 5 bases; nucleotides outside the gene matches: 2.

This chain connects TRBV6-5 to TRBJ1-1; D is possibly TRBD1 (6 bases). Trimming removed 6 bases from V and 7 bases from J, with 9 bases in between. Per germline, CDR1 MNHEY and CDR2 SVGAGI. The CDR3 extends over 11 amino acids. The CDR3 nucleotides read TGTGCCAGCAGACACAGGGATGAAGCTTTCTTT. Residues: CASRHRDEAFF.

The chain carries TRBV30 and TRBJ2-7; 9 positions agree with TRBD2. Looked up from germline, CDR1 is GTSNPN and CDR2 is SVGIG (reference sequence). The CDR3 loop spans 13 amino acids. The DNA of the CDR3 is TGTGCCTGGAGGGACAAAGCGGGGGGCTCTCTATCCGTC. It is translated as CAWRDKAGGSLSV.

V and J are TRBV3-1 (or the pseudogene TRBV3-2) and TRBJ1-6; D remains unclear. CDR1 is LGHDT and CDR2 is YNNKEL in the germline V gene (reference sequence). The CDR3 has 12 residues. The germline V and J ends were trimmed by 2 bases and 7 bases, with 3 bases remaining between them. CDR3 in amino acids: CASSQLNSPLHF. CDR3 sequence (DNA): TGTGCCAGCAGCCAACTGAATTCACCCCTCCACTTT.

This chain uses TRBV9 with TRBJ2-7; 8 bases line up with TRBD1. CDR1 is SGDLS and CDR2 is YYNGEE in the germline V gene. V was pared by 3 bases and J by 3 bases, with 8 bases of the junction left unmatched. The CDR3 consists of 15 residues. CDR3 sequence (DNA): TGTGCCAGCAGCGCAGACAGGGGCAGACTCTACGAGCAGTACTTC. This sequence encodes CASSADRGRLYEQYF.

V gene TRBV2 combines with J gene TRBJ2-3, with TRBD2 identical over 12 bases. The junction had 3 bases not matched to a gene; V was cut back by 7 bases and J by 4 bases. This CDR3 is built from 14 residues. Germline CDR1 SNHLY, CDR2 FYNNEI. The CDR3 loop is CASILAGGSDTQYF. CDR3 bases: TGTGCCAGCATACTAGCGGGGGGTTCAGATACGCAGTATTTT.

The J gene is TRBJ2-5, the V gene TRBV18, with a weak D call TRBD1 (6 bases). Germline lookup yields CDR1 KGHSH and CDR2 LQKENI. V was shortened by 6 bases and J by 2 bases, with 10 bases between the two germline ends. There are 13 residues in the CDR3. The CDR3 DNA is TGTGCCAGCTCCCGGGACATACAAGAGACCCAGTACTTC. Residues: CASSRDIQETQYF.

The sample holds one count of this clone. The gene calls are TRBV4-1 and TRBJ2-5, with D possibly matching TRBD2 (7 bases). The germline V gene has CDR1 MGHRA and CDR2 YSYEKL. V dropped 3 bases and J dropped 4 bases, with 18 bases sitting between them. This CDR3 has 16 amino acids. The DNA for the CDR3 is TGCGCCAGCAGCCAGAAAACCAGGGGCGGGGGAGAGACCCAGTACTTC. This encodes CASSQKTRGGGETQYF.

This chain uses TRBV5-1 with TRBJ2-6; unclear D gene. Between the trimmed V and J ends, which lost 0 bases and 0 bases, there was a span of 10 bases. This CDR3 is 17 amino acids long. Germline-derived CDR1 and CDR2 are SGHRS and YFSETQ. CDR3 DNA sequence: TGCGCCAGCAGCTTGGACGGACGGGCCTCTGGGGCCAACGTCCTGACTTTC. It yields the protein CASSLDGRASGANVLTF.

The chain joins TRBV7-3 to TRBJ2-1, with TRBD2 matching over 14 bases. This CDR3 contains 15 residues. V lost 0 bases to trimming and J lost 9 bases; unmatched junction nucleotides: 1. Germline V gives CDR1 SGHTA, CDR2 FQGTGA. The DNA of the CDR3 is TGTGCCAGCAGCTTAACAGGGACTAGCGGGGGTGAGCAGTTCTTC. It is translated as CASSLTGTSGGEQFF.

The rearrangement joins TRBV30 to TRBJ1-5, with D perhaps TRBD1 (6 bases). Trimming removed 2 bases from V and 5 bases from J, with 13 bases in between. In germline, CDR1 is GTSNPN, CDR2 SVGIG (reference sequence). CDR3 length equals 14 residues. For the CDR3, the DNA is TGTGCCTGGAGTCGGGACACCTCAGATCAGCCCCAGCATTTT. This encodes CAWSRDTSDQPQHF.

The V call is TRBV5-1, the J call TRBJ2-1; D remains ambiguous. The CDR3 length is 13 residues. V dropped 2 bases and J dropped 8 bases, with 11 bases sitting between them. Germline V gene sequence: CDR1 SGHRS, CDR2 YFSETQ. The DNA of the CDR3 is TGCGCCAGCAGCTTCCGTGGTCTAGATGAGCAGTTCTTC. This gives the protein CASSFRGLDEQFF.

The chain recombines TRBV3-1 (or the pseudogene TRBV3-2) with TRBJ2-1, with D possibly being TRBD1 or TRBD2 (6 bases each). The CDR3 has 11 amino acids. Trimming pared 11 bases from V and 10 bases from J, leaving 15 bases between. CDR1 LGHDT and CDR2 YNNKEL come from the germline V gene (reference sequence). The CDR3 region is CASQRGVEQFF. The CDR3 DNA sequence: TGTGCCTCCCAGAGGGGGGTCGAGCAGTTCTTC.